This T cell receptor (beta chain) was found in a study of CD8+CD57+ T cells in acquired aplastic anemia (dated by TCRdb to 2016 to 2018). Some background on the complete study: On average, sorted CD4+ and CD8+ cells yielded 2.5 to 3.5 ug of extracted DNA, with a range of roughly 0.18 to 27.4 ug. A CD8+CD57+ expansion meant a frequency higher than the mean frequency seen in healthy subjects.

Patients chosen for sequencing had shown expansion of CD8+CD57+ cells by flow cytometry. Every patient had severe acquired aplastic anemia, diagnosed using the International Study of Aplastic Anemia and Agranulocytosis and Camitta criteria. Patients had received no therapy at the time of blood sampling. TCR repertoires of sorted CD4+ and CD8+ blood T cells from severe aplastic anemia patients and healthy subjects were deep-sequenced in the study. Patients were enrolled under clinicaltrials.gov protocols 00001620, 01623167, 00001397, 00071045, 00081523 and 00961064 in the USA. Ficoll-Paque density gradient centrifugation was used to isolate peripheral blood mononuclear cells. CD4+ and CD8+ T cells were sorted by FACS or magnetic beads before DNA extraction. Note on this clonotype: This clone's antigen is unknown. An end of the junction differs from the germline gene, which may be a read error.

From cysteine to phenylalanine, the CDR3 is 13 amino acids long. The entry retains the CDR3 DNA only, 39 bases that are in frame from base 1. From a lookup of the germline V gene (reference sequence), CDR1 and CDR2 are SSHAT and FNYEAQ. Genomic DNA served as template for TCR beta VDJ combination and CDR3 sequence profiling. An Illumina HiSeq 2000 was the platform used for TCR repertoire sequencing. The original pipeline was this. TRBV/TRBJ rearrangement plots, CDR3 size and DJ length profiles, and Simpson's diversity index were used to assess repertoires. Whichever DNA sequence was most abundant in the deep sequencing data was defined as the immunodominant clone. CDR3 amino acid sequences were checked for sharing across subjects and were also compared against the VDJdb database and published repertoires. TCRdb reanalyzed the raw reads on its own, using fastp at Q25 for trimming and MiXCR for clone calling, and kept in-frame beta chains. Rows merge per CDR3 protein into single entries with the most common DNA and genes. The V and J calls follow TCRdb's processing rather than the paper's. The sample data list 200,000 to 250,000 distinct CDR3 sequences, and 65% of these were observed just once. Of the sample, about 60% falls within the top ten clones.

Overall results and qualifications from the work: About 29 CD8+ CDR3 sequences were found to be shared between patients and controls, but these sequences appeared to be highly expressed in patients and within the immunodominant clones of the patients. Patients and healthy controls showed no significant difference in CD8+ Simpson's diversity (P=0.060).

The specimen sequenced was sorted CD4+, CD8+, or CD8+CD57+ T cells (not recorded which) from PBMCs. The rearrangement combines TRBV7-7 with TRBJ2-5, with the D gene too uncertain to name. The receptor comes from a human donor with aplastic anemia. In nucleotide form, the sequence is TGTGCTAGCAGTTCTGGCGGCCCTGGGACCCAGTACTTC. Its coded protein is CASSSGGPGTQYF.